The rows below give T cell receptor beta chains drawn from one sample of a study of cytomegalovirus exposure and HLA in healthy donors. TCRdb keeps only in-frame clones here, not all; method: immunoSEQ multiplex PCR. Here the sample spans around 97,000 clones, 73% being singletons. The source material was PBMCs. The source is a man aged 35 to 55 in good health and CMV-seronegative. Both conserved end residues are part of each CDR3. Size is stated for part of the rows, as once, few or many counts, or as a class when the clone is expanded.

abundance: -; j_gene: TRBJ2-5; v_gene: TRBV4-2; CDR3aa: CASSHLETQYF
abundance: -; j_gene: TRBJ1-2; v_gene: TRBV28; CDR3aa: CASSPQTVYGYTF
abundance: -; j_gene: TRBJ2-1; v_gene: TRBV27; CDR3aa: CASSWLAGGSGEQFF
abundance: -; j_gene: TRBJ2-7; v_gene: TRBV15; CDR3aa: CATSRADRGHEQYF
abundance: few; j_gene: TRBJ1-2; v_gene: TRBV13; CDR3aa: CASSRAGGAPTGYGYTF
abundance: few; j_gene: TRBJ1-1; v_gene: TRBV19; CDR3aa: CASSIDGNTEAFF
abundance: -; j_gene: TRBJ2-2; v_gene: TRBV5-4; CDR3aa: CASSLRRGLAGELFF
abundance: -; j_gene: TRBJ2-1; v_gene: TRBV4-3; CDR3aa: CASSQDMSAGYTGHEQFF
abundance: -; j_gene: TRBJ1-5; v_gene: TRBV10-3; CDR3aa: CAISEGQGFGQPQHF
abundance: -; j_gene: TRBJ2-1; v_gene: TRBV5-8; CDR3aa: CASSRTSGEGNEQFF
abundance: -; j_gene: TRBJ1-1; v_gene: TRBV5-1; CDR3aa: CASSLGADMNTEAFF
abundance: -; j_gene: TRBJ2-6; v_gene: TRBV29-1; CDR3aa: CSVAGGAGANVLTF
abundance: -; j_gene: TRBJ1-1; v_gene: TRBV5-8; CDR3aa: CASSLYYNEAFF
abundance: -; j_gene: TRBJ1-5; v_gene: TRBV4-1; CDR3aa: CASSQHANNQPQHF
abundance: -; j_gene: TRBJ1-4; v_gene: TRBV6-1; CDR3aa: CASSRQGSNEKLFF
abundance: -; j_gene: TRBJ1-5; v_gene: TRBV2; CDR3aa: CASKLRAGQPQHF
abundance: -; j_gene: TRBJ2-1; v_gene: TRBV15; CDR3aa: CATSRAFSSGGENEQFF
abundance: few; j_gene: TRBJ1-2; v_gene: TRBV15; CDR3aa: CATSKATGSNYGYTF
abundance: -; j_gene: TRBJ1-1; v_gene: TRBV5-6; CDR3aa: CASSLQGRDTEAFF
abundance: -; j_gene: TRBJ1-2; v_gene: TRBV18; CDR3aa: CASSLRTVNQGNYGYTF
abundance: -; j_gene: TRBJ2-2; v_gene: TRBV9; CDR3aa: CASTGRGWGELFF
abundance: -; j_gene: TRBJ2-2; v_gene: TRBV5-1; CDR3aa: CASSFIRGTNTGELFF
abundance: -; j_gene: TRBJ1-4; v_gene: TRBV4-2; CDR3aa: CASSQLVLTNEKLFF
abundance: few; j_gene: TRBJ2-2; v_gene: TRBV29-1; CDR3aa: CSVGQLTGELFF
abundance: -; j_gene: TRBJ2-6; v_gene: TRBV9; CDR3aa: CASSIRDSVSGGNVLTF